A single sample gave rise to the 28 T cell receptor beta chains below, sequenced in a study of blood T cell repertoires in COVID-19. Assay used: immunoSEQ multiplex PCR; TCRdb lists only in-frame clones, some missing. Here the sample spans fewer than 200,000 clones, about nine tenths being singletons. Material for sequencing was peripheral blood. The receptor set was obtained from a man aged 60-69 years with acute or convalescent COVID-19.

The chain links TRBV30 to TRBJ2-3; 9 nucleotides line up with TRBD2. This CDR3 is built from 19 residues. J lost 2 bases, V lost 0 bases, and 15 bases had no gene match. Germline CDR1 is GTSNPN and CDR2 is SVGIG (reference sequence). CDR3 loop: CAWSVQASGVILSTDTQYF. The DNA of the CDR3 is TGTGCCTGGAGTGTACAGGCTAGCGGGGTAATCCTTTCCACAGATACGCAGTATTTT.

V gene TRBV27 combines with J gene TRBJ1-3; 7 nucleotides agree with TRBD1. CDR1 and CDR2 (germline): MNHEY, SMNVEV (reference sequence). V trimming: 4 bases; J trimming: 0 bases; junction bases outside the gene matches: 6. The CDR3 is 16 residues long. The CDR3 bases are TGTGCCAGCAGTTCTTGGGACAGCAACTCTGGAAACACCATATATTTT. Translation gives CASSSWDSNSGNTIYF.

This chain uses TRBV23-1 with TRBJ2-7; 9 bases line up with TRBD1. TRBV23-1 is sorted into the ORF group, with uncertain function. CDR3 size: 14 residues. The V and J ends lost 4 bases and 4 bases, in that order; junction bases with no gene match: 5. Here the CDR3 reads CASSRPGTGYEQYF. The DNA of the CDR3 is TGCGCCAGCAGTCGCCCTGGGACAGGGTACGAGCAGTACTTC.

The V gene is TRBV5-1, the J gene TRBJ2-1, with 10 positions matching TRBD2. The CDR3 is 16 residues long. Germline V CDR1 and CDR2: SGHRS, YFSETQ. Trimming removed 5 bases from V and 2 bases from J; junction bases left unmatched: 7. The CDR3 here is CASRDPGLATYNEQFF. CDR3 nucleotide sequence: TGCGCCAGCAGAGATCCGGGACTAGCGACCTACAATGAGCAGTTCTTC.

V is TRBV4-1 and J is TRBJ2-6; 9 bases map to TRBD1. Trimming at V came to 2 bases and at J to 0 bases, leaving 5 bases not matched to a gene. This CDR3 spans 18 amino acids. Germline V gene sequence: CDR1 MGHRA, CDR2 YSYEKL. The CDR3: CASSQPGQGGSGANVLTF. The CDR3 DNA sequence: TGCGCCAGCAGCCAACCGGGACAGGGAGGCTCTGGGGCCAACGTCCTGACTTTC.

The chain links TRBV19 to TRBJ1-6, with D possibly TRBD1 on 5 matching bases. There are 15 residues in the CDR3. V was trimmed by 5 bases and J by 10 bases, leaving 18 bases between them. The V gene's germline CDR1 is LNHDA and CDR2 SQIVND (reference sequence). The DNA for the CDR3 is TGTGCCAGTAGTGCCGGTCGGGGGGGATCCTCACCCCTCCACTTT. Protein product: CASSAGRGGSSPLHF.

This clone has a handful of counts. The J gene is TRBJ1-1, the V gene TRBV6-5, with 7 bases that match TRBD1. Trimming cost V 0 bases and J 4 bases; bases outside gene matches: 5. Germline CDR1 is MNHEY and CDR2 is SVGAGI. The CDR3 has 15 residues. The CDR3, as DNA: TGTGCCAGCAGTTACTCTACTCAGGGGGGCACTGAAGCTTTCTTT. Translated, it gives CASSYSTQGGTEAFF.

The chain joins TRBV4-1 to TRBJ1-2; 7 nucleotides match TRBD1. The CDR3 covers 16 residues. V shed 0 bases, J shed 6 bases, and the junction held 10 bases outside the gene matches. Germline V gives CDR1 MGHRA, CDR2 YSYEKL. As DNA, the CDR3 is TGCGCCAGCAGCCAAGATAGTCGTGATGGGACAGATGGCTACACCTTC. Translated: CASSQDSRDGTDGYTF.

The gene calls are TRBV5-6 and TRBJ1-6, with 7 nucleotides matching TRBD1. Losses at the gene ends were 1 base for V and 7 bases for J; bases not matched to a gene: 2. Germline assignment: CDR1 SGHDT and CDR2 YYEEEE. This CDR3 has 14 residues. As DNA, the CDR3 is TGTGCCAGCAGCTTGAACAGGGGAAATTCACCCCTCCACTTT. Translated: CASSLNRGNSPLHF.

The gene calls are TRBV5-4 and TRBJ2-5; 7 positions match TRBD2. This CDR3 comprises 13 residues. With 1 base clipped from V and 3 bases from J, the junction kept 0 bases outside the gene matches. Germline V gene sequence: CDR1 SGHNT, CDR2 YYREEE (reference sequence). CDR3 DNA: TGTGCCAGCAGCTTGCGGGGGGAAGAGACCCAGTACTTC. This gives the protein CASSLRGEETQYF.

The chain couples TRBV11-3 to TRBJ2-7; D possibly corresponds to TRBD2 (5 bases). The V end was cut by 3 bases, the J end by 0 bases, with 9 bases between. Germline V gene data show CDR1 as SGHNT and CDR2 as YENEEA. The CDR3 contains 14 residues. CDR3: CASSFTRSSYEQYF. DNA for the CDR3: TGTGCCAGCAGCTTTACTAGGAGCTCCTACGAGCAGTACTTC. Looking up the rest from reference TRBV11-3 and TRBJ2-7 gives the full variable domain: EAGVVQSPRYKIIEKKQPVAFWCNPISGHNTLYWYLQNLGQGPELLIRYENEEAVDDSQLPKDRFSAERLKGVDSTLKIQPAELGDSAVYLCASSFTRSSYEQYFGPGTRLTVT.

CDR3 nucleotide sequence: TGTGCCTGGAGTGTAGGGGTTAATGAGCAGTTCTTC. Protein: CAWSVGVNEQFF. This chain connects TRBV30 to TRBJ2-1; tentative D call: TRBD1 (5 bases). The CDR3 runs to 12 residues. Germline CDR1 and CDR2: GTSNPN and SVGIG (reference sequence). Trimming shortened V by 0 bases and J by 7 bases, and 7 bases separated the two germline ends.

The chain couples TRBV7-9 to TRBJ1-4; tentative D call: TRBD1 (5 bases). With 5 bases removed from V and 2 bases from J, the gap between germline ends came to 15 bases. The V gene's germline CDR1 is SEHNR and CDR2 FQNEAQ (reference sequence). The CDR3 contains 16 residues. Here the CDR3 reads CASSPTRRGTNEKLFF. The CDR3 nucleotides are TGTGCCAGCAGCCCAACACGGCGGGGGACTAATGAAAAACTGTTTTTT.

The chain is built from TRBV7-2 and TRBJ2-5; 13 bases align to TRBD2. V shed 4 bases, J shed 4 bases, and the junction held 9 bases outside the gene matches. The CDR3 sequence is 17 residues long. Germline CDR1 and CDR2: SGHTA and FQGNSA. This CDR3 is CASSSRVRLAGGETQYF. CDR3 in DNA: TGTGCCAGCAGCTCCAGAGTGAGACTAGCGGGAGGAGAGACCCAGTACTTC. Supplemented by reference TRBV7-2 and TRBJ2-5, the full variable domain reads GAGVSQSPSNKVTEKGKDVELRCDPISGHTALYWYRQSLGQGLEFLIYFQGNSAPDKSGLPSDRFSAERTGGSVSTLTIQRTQQEDSAVYLCASSSRVRLAGGETQYFGPGTRLLVL.

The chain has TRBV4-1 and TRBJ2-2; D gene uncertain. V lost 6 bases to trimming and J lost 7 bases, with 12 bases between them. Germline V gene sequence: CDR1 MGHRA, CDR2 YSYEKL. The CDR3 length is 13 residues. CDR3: CASSPTVNGELFF. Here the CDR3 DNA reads TGCGCCAGCAGTCCTACTGTTAACGGGGAGCTGTTTTTT.

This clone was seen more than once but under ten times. This CDR3 reads CASSPAGDYEQYF. The DNA of the CDR3 is TGCGCCAGCAGCCCGGCAGGGGACTACGAGCAGTACTTC. The chain couples TRBV5-1 to TRBJ2-7; D is perhaps TRBD1 (6 bases). The germline CDR1 and CDR2 sequences are SGHRS and YFSETQ. The CDR3 extends over 13 amino acids. With 4 bases removed from V and 3 bases from J, the gap between germline ends came to 11 bases.

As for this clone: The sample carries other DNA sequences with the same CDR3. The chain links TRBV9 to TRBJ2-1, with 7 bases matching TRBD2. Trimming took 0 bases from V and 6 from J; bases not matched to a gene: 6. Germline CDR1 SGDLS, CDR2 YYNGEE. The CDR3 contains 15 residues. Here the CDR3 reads CASSVGTSGSNEQFF. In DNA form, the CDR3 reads TGTGCCAGCAGCGTAGGGACTAGTGGCTCCAATGAGCAGTTCTTC.

DNA for the CDR3: TGTGCCAGCAGTCTCCGTAGCGGGAGAGCCCACAATGAGCAGTTCTTC. Translated, it gives CASSLRSGRAHNEQFF. This chain uses TRBV28 with TRBJ2-1, with 9 bases identical to TRBD2. The trim removed 5 bases at V and 5 bases at J, leaving 10 bases unmatched. Germline values: CDR1 MDHEN, CDR2 SYDVKM. The CDR3 is 16 amino acids.

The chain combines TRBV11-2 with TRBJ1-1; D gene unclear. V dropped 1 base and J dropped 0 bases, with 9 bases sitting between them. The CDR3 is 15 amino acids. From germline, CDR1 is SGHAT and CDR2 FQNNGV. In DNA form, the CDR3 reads TGTGCCAGCAGCTTAGGTGCAGGTCTGAACACTGAAGCTTTCTTT. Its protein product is CASSLGAGLNTEAFF.

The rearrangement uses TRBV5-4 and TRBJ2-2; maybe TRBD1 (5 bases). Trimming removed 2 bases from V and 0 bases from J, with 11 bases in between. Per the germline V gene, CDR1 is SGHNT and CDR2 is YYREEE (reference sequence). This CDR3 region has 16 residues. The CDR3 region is CASSFSTAPNTGELFF. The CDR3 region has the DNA TGTGCCAGCAGCTTCTCGACAGCCCCGAACACCGGGGAGCTGTTTTTT. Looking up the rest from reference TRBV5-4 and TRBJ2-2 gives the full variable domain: ETGVTQSPTHLIKTRGQQVTLRCSSQSGHNTVSWYQQALGQGPQFIFQYYREEENGRGNFPPRFSGLQFPNYSSELNVNALELDDSALYLCASSFSTAPNTGELFFGEGSRLTVL.

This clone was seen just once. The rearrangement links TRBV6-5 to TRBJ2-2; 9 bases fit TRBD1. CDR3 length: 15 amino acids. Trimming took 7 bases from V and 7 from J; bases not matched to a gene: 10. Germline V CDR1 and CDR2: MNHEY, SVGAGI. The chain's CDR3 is CASTTGTGIGGELFF. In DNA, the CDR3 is TGTGCCAGCACCACCGGGACAGGGATCGGCGGGGAGCTGTTTTTT.

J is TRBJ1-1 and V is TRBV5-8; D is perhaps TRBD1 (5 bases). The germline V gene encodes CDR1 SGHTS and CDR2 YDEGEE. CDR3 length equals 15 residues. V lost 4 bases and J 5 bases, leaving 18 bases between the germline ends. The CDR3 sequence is CASSPKRGGSTEAFF. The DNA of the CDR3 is TGTGCCAGCAGCCCCAAACGGGGCGGGAGTACTGAAGCTTTCTTT.

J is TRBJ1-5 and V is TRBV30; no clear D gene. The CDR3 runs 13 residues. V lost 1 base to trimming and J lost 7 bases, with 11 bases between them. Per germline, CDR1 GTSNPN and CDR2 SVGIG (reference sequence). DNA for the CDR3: TGTGCCTGGAGTGCGGACCGAGGGCAGCCCCAGCATTTT. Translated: CAWSADRGQPQHF.

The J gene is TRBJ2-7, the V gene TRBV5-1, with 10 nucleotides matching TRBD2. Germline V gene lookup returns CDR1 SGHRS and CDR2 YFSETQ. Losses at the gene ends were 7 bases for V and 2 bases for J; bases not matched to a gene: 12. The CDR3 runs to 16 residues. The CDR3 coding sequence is TGCGCCAGCCAATACGAGACTAGCGGGTTTACCTACGAGCAGTACTTC. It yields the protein CASQYETSGFTYEQYF.

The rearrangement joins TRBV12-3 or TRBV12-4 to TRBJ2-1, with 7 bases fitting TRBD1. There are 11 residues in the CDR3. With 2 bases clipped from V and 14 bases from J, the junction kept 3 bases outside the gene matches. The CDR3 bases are TGTGCCAGCAGTTTAAAACAGGGGAAGTTCTTC. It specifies CASSLKQGKFF.

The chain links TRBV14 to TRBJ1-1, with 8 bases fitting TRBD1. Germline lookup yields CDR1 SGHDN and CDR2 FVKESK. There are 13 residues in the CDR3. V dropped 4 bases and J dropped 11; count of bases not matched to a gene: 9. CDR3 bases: TGTGCCAGCAGCCCGACAGGGGCCTGGCCCGCTTTCTTT. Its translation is CASSPTGAWPAFF.

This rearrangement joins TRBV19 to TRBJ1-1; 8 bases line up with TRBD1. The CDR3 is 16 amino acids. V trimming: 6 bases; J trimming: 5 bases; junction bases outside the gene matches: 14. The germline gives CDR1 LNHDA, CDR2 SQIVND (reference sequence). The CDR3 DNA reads TGTGCCAGTAGCCAGAACCCGACAGGGGCGGCGACTGAAGCTTTCTTT. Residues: CASSQNPTGAATEAFF.

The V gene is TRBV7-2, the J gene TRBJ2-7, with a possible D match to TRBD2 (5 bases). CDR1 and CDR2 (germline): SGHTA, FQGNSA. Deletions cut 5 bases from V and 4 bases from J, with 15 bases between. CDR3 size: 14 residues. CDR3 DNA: TGTGCCAGCAGCGTTGGAGGATACCAATACGAGCAGTACGTC. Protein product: CASSVGGYQYEQYV.